The following is a T cell receptor (beta chain) sequence with its context. This entry is derived from a study of blood T cell repertoires in COVID-19. Study-level background: The United States, Italy and Spain supplied acute and convalescent COVID-19 samples. In each case, the material was cDNA or gDNA derived from T cells, B-cell-depleted T cells, or PBMCs.

Original data processing: Nucleated cell number was recorded as an estimate derived from reference gene primer amplification. Repertoires were generated with immunoSEQ multiplex PCR, while TCRdb's copy carries only in-frame clones and drops some. The V and J calls and clone size come from that table; D and trimming were worked out from the DNA. The sample shows over 300,000 clones, about 89% of them seen only once. The germline V gene has CDR1 PRHDT and CDR2 FYEKMQ (reference sequence). Trimming removed 5 bases from V and 3 bases from J; junction bases left unmatched: 8. The CDR3 extends over 15 amino acids.

Specimen: peripheral blood. This sequence originates from a man aged 18 to 30 who had recovered from COVID-19. The chain carries TRBV13 and TRBJ2-7, with 9 bases identical to TRBD1. The chain's CDR3 is CASSTTGQGHYEQYF. The CDR3 DNA reads TGTGCCAGCAGCACTACGGGACAGGGCCACTACGAGCAGTACTTC.